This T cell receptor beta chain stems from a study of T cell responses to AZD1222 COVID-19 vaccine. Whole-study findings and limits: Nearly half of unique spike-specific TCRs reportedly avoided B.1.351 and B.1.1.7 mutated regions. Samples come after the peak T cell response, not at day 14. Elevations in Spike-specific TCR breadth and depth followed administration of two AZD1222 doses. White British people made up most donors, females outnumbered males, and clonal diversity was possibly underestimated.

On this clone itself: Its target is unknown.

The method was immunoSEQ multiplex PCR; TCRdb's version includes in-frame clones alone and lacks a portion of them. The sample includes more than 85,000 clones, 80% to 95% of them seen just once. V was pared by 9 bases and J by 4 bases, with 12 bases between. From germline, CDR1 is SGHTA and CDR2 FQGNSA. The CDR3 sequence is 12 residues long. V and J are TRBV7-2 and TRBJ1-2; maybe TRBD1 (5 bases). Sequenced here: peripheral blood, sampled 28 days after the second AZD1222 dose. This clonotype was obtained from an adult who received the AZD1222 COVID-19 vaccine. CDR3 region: CAREEGSYGYTF. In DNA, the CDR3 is TGTGCCAGGGAGGAGGGGAGCTATGGCTACACCTTC.